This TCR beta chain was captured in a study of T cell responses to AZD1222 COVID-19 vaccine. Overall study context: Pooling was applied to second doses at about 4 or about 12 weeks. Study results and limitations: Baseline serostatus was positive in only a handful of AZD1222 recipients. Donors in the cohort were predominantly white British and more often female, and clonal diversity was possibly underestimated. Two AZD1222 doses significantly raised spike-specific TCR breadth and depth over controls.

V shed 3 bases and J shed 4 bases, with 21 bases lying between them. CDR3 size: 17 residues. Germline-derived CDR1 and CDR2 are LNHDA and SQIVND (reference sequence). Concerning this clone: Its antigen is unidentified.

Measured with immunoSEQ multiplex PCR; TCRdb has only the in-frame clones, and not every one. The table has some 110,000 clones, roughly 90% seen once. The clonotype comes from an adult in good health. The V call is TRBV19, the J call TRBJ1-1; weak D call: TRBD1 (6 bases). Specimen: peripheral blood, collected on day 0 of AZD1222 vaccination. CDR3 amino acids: CASSMGGVWYDGTEAFF. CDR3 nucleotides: TGTGCCAGTAGTATGGGGGGCGTTTGGTACGATGGCACTGAAGCTTTCTTT. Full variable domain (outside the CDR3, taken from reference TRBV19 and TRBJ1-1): DGGITQSPKYLFRKEGQNVTLSCEQNLNHDAMYWYRQDPGQGLRLIYYSQIVNDFQKGDIAEGYSVSREKKESFPLTVTSAQKNPTAFYLCASSMGGVWYDGTEAFFGQGTRLTVV.